One and the same sample provided the 23 T cell receptor beta chains below, sequenced in a study of molecular identifiers for immune sequencing clone quantification. Via MiXCR, TCRdb re-called the PCR reads, giving one row per CDR3 protein. The repertoire holds more than 50,000 distinct CDR3 sequences, with approximately 18% as singletons. The specimen was naive CD8+ T cells from blood, with Jurkat cell RNA spiked in. Stated subset: FACS-sorted CD8+CD4-CCR7+CD45RA+ naive T cells. All receptors come from a human donor in good health. Some libraries in this study had Jurkat cell RNA spiked in.

On this clonotype itself: A read error may explain this, as a much larger clone is one base away. V gene TRBV12-3 or TRBV12-4 combines with J gene TRBJ2-2; D perhaps matches TRBD2 (6 bases). This CDR3 has 15 residues. The CDR3 sequence is CASSNKTLAPGELLF. CDR3 nucleotides: TGTGCCAGCAGTAACAAAACACTAGCTCCCGGGGAGCTGCTTTTT.

At least ten counts were recorded for this clonotype. This chain connects TRBV5-1 to TRBJ2-7; D possibly corresponds to TRBD2 (6 bases). Germline values: CDR1 SGHRS, CDR2 YFSETQ. CDR3 length: 16 amino acids. V lost 4 bases and J 2 bases, leaving 19 bases between the germline ends. CDR3 sequence: CASSPSAGLHAYEQYF. As DNA, the CDR3 is TGCGCCAGCAGCCCATCTGCGGGACTCCACGCCTACGAGCAGTACTTC. The full variable domain, with the rest looked up from reference TRBV5-1 and TRBJ2-7, is KAGVTQTPRYLIKTRGQQVTLSCSPISGHRSVSWYQQTPGQGLQFLFEYFSETQRNKGNFPGRFSGRQFSNSRSEMNVSTLELGDSALYLCASSPSAGLHAYEQYFGPGTRLTVT.

This clonotype was counted between two and nine times. The chain couples TRBV7-8 to TRBJ2-6, with a weak D call TRBD1 (5 bases). CDR1 is SGHVS, CDR2 FQNEAQ, per germline. Trimming removed 6 bases at V and 0 bases at J, with 6 bases between. The CDR3 is 14 residues long. The CDR3 sequence is CASRQGSGANVLTF. The CDR3 bases are TGTGCCAGCAGGCAGGGCTCTGGGGCCAACGTCCTGACTTTC.

This clonotype came up many times. The V call is TRBV6-5, the J call TRBJ2-3; D gene unclear. Germline values: CDR1 MNHEY, CDR2 SVGAGI. V was pared by 6 bases and J by 3 bases, with 4 bases between. CDR3 length: 11 residues. For the CDR3, the DNA is TGTGCCAGCAGGGGGACAGATACGCAGTATTTT. Its protein product is CASRGTDTQYF.

This clonotype was recorded at least ten times. The genes are TRBV20-1 and TRBJ1-5; possibly TRBD1 for D (6 bases). The CDR3 is 16 amino acids. V shed 4 bases and J shed 2 bases, with 18 bases lying between them. Germline lookup yields CDR1 DFQATT and CDR2 SNEGSKA (reference sequence). In nucleotides, the CDR3 is TGCAGTGCTATTGGGAGGGGGGGTTTTCGCAATCAGCCCCAGCATTTT. Residues: CSAIGRGGFRNQPQHF.

This clonotype was counted many times. CDR3 in DNA: TGCGCCAGCAGCCAAAGGTCGGGGGATCGCGAGCAGTACTTC. Translation: CASSQRSGDREQYF. The chain recombines TRBV4-1 with TRBJ2-7; D may be TRBD2 (6 bases). Trimming removed 2 bases at V and 6 bases at J, with 14 bases between. The CDR3 consists of 14 residues. Per the germline V gene, CDR1 is MGHRA and CDR2 is YSYEKL.

This clonotype was observed a single time. A much larger clone lies one base from this, so it may be a read error. J is TRBJ2-7 and V is TRBV7-6; 7 bases are shared with TRBD2. The junction had 10 bases not matched to a gene; V was cut back by 8 bases and J by 3 bases. The CDR3 sequence is 14 residues long. CDR1 SGHVS and CDR2 FNYEAQ come from the germline V gene. The CDR3 region is CASGWVGGGYEQYF. DNA of the CDR3: TGTGCCAGCGGCTGGGTTGGCGGGGGCTACGAGCAGTACTTC.

This clonotype appeared many times. The chain recombines TRBV29-1 with TRBJ2-2, with a tentative D call TRBD2 (6 bases). The CDR3 contains 14 residues. V lost 2 bases to trimming and J lost 5 bases, with 12 bases between them. CDR1 is SQVTM, CDR2 ANQGSEA, per germline. The CDR3: CSVETRGGTGELFF. In nucleotides, the CDR3 is TGCAGCGTTGAAACCCGTGGAGGGACCGGGGAGCTGTTTTTT.

This clonotype came up once. A single base separates this from a much larger clone, so it may be a read error. The CDR3 DNA is TGTGCCAGCAGCGGAGGGGTAGCGGGAGGCTACGAGCAGTACTTC. Protein product: CASSGGVAGGYEQYF. V gene TRBV9 combines with J gene TRBJ2-7, with TRBD2 identical over 10 bases. Germline V CDR1 and CDR2: SGDLS, YYNGEE. V was pared by 3 bases and J by 3 bases, with 6 bases of the junction left unmatched. This CDR3 contains 15 residues. Full variable domain (missing parts from reference TRBV9 and TRBJ2-7): DSGVTQTPKHLITATGQRVTLRCSPRSGDLSVYWYQQSLDQGLQFLIQYYNGEERAKGNILERFSAQQFPDLHSELNLSSLELGDSALYFCASSGGVAGGYEQYFGPGTRLTVT.

This clonotype was seen many times. The rearrangement uses TRBV6-2 or TRBV6-3 and TRBJ1-5; D is ambiguous. Germline V gene data show CDR1 as MNHEY and CDR2 as SVGEGT. CDR3 length: 17 amino acids. Trimming took off 2 bases at V and 4 bases at J, with 18 bases between the two ends. The CDR3 DNA reads TGTGCCAGCAGTTACCCCTATCGTGGGTTTCCGAATCAGCCCCAGCATTTT. The encoded protein is CASSYPYRGFPNQPQHF.

With regard to this clonotype: This may be a read error, as it is one base from a much larger clone. This chain joins TRBV12-3 or TRBV12-4 and TRBJ1-1; D unclear. This CDR3 contains 15 residues. The CDR3, as DNA: TGTGCCAGCAGCCACCTCAATATCATGAACATTGAAGCTTTCTTT. It is translated as CASSHLNIMNIEAFF.

This clonotype came up a few times. This may be a read error, as it is one base from a much larger clone. The chain carries TRBV9 and TRBJ2-7; tentative D call: TRBD1 (6 bases). The CDR3 is made up of 16 amino acids. V was trimmed by 4 bases and J by 2 bases, leaving 19 bases between them. Germline V gives CDR1 SGDLS, CDR2 YYNGEE. CDR3 DNA sequence: TGTGCCAGCAGCCCAGAGGGGGAGTACGGCGCCTACGAGCAGTACTTC. This gives the protein CASSPEGEYGAYEQYF.

This clonotype was counted at least ten times. The chain joins TRBV28 to TRBJ2-3; tentatively, D is TRBD1 (6 bases). The V gene lost 4 bases and the J gene lost 2 bases, with 19 bases spanning the gap. Germline CDR1 reads MDHEN; CDR2 reads SYDVKM. The CDR3 spans 17 residues. The CDR3 region is CASSSRPPGAPTDTQYF. CDR3 nucleotide sequence: TGTGCCAGCAGTTCCCGCCCCCCAGGGGCCCCCACAGATACGCAGTATTTT.

In its sample, this clonotype was seen many times. The chain carries TRBV4-1 and TRBJ2-5; 8 bases agree with TRBD1. Looked up from germline, CDR1 is MGHRA and CDR2 is YSYEKL. V was clipped by 1 base and J by 9 bases; unmatched bases: 19. This CDR3 is built from 18 residues. As DNA, the CDR3 is TGCGCCAGCAGCCAAGGGGAGCTTGGACAGGGTGCGGGTTTGGCCCAGTACTTC. As protein: CASSQGELGQGAGLAQYF.

This clonotype was seen many times. This rearrangement joins TRBV7-2 to TRBJ1-3; D is possibly TRBD1 (6 bases). Germline V gene lookup returns CDR1 SGHTA and CDR2 FQGNSA. CDR3 length: 14 residues. The V gene lost 10 bases and the J gene lost 2 bases, with 15 bases spanning the gap. CDR3 sequence: CATSEGGAGNTIYF. The DNA of the CDR3 is TGTGCCACCTCGGAAGGGGGAGCTGGAAACACCATATATTTT.

This clonotype was recorded many times. This chain joins TRBV10-3 and TRBJ2-7; D uncertain. This CDR3 region has 13 residues. Germline V CDR1 and CDR2: ENHRY, SYGVKD. Trimming took off 6 bases at V and 0 bases at J, with 9 bases between the two ends. CDR3 DNA sequence: TGTGCCATCAGGGCGGATAACTCCTACGAGCAGTACTTC. Protein product: CAIRADNSYEQYF.

As concerns this clonotype: One base away lies a much larger clone, so this may be a sequencing read error. The chain uses TRBV6-2 or TRBV6-3 and TRBJ2-7; a possible D gene is TRBD2 (5 bases). V lost 10 bases to trimming and J lost 0 bases, with 16 bases between them. Germline-derived CDR1 and CDR2 are MNHEY and SVGEGT. The CDR3 consists of 14 residues. For the CDR3, the DNA is TGTGCCAACATTTCCGGGATAAGCTCCTACGAGCAGTACTTC. The encoded protein is CANISGISSYEQYF.

This clonotype occurred many times. The rearrangement joins TRBV3-1 to TRBJ2-5; TRBD2 matches 7 bases. The V segment lost 3 bases and the J segment 5 bases; nucleotides outside the gene matches: 15. The CDR3 contains 17 residues. Germline V lookup: CDR1 LGHDT, CDR2 YNNKEL (reference sequence). CDR3 sequence: CASSHEGGTKSWETQYF. Written as DNA, the CDR3 is TGTGCCAGCAGCCATGAAGGCGGGACTAAGTCCTGGGAGACCCAGTACTTC.

This clonotype was counted a few times. The rearrangement joins TRBV6-2 or TRBV6-3 to TRBJ2-1, with D possibly TRBD2 on 6 matching bases. Deletions cut 2 bases from V and 7 bases from J, with 27 bases between. The CDR3 contains 19 residues. Germline V lookup: CDR1 MNHEY, CDR2 SVGEGT. CDR3 residues: CASSYPHRDWRRTGNEQFF. CDR3 DNA: TGTGCCAGCAGTTACCCACACCGGGACTGGCGGAGGACCGGTAATGAGCAGTTCTTC.

This clonotype has a single count. An end of the junction differs from the germline gene, which may be a read error. The J gene is TRBJ2-1, the V gene TRBV9, with TRBD1 as a possible D gene (6 bases). CDR1 is SGDLS, CDR2 YYNGEE, per germline. The CDR3 runs 15 residues. CDR3 nucleotides: TGTGCCAGCAGCGTAGCAGGGGCCCCCTACGATGAGCAGTTCTTC. It translates to CASSVAGAPYDEQFF.

Many counts were recorded for this clonotype. This chain links TRBV7-9 with TRBJ2-3; 11 bases match TRBD1. From germline, CDR1 is SEHNR and CDR2 FQNEAQ (reference sequence). The V and J ends lost 4 bases and 0 bases, in that order; junction bases with no gene match: 3. The CDR3 loop spans 16 amino acids. The CDR3 reads CASSYGTGGSTDTQYF. The CDR3 DNA follows: TGTGCCAGCAGCTACGGGACAGGGGGAAGCACAGATACGCAGTATTTT.

For this clonotype: This may arise from a read error, as a much more abundant clone is one base away. The rearrangement links TRBV3-1 to TRBJ2-1; D unclear. V dropped 8 bases and J dropped 0 bases, with 11 bases sitting between them. Germline V lookup: CDR1 LGHDT, CDR2 YNNKEL (reference sequence). There are 14 residues in the CDR3. CDR3 region: CASGPEYSYNEQFF. The CDR3, as DNA: TGTGCCAGCGGTCCAGAGTACTCCTACAATGAGCAGTTCTTC.

This clonotype was observed at least ten times. The chain recombines TRBV7-6 with TRBJ2-3; the D is unclear. Trimming pared 1 base from V and 0 bases from J, leaving 23 bases between. CDR3 size: 20 residues. The germline CDR1 and CDR2 sequences are SGHVS and FNYEAQ. CDR3 nucleotide sequence: TGTGCCAGCAGCTTAGTTATTTCCGGTGGAGCGAGTATCAGCACAGATACGCAGTATTTT. This sequence encodes CASSLVISGGASISTDTQYF.